These 8 T cell receptor beta chains share one sample of origin, sequenced in a study of T cells in Graves' hyperthyroidism and ophthalmopathy. Amplified regions were TCR beta CDR3 sequences from RNA transcripts. An initial round of RT-PCR targeting the TCR CDR3 relied on the HTBI primer set. TCRdb recomputed calls from the multiplex PCR reads with MiXCR, one row per CDR3 protein. The sample records 690,000 or so distinct CDR3 sequences, roughly 20% being singletons. Input material: blood. These receptor sequences come from a woman in her forties or fifties with Graves' hyperthyroidism that later progressed to Graves' ophthalmopathy.

Many counts were recorded for this clonotype. The chain combines TRBV7-9 with TRBJ2-5; a weak D match, TRBD1 (5 bases). Germline V lookup: CDR1 SEHNR, CDR2 FQNEAQ (reference sequence). The V and J ends lost 1 base and 2 bases respectively, with 8 bases between them. The CDR3 covers 14 residues. The CDR3 loop reads CASSLEQVQETQYF. CDR3 in DNA: TGTGCCAGCAGCTTAGAACAGGTACAAGAGACCCAGTACTTC.

The sample holds a few counts of this clonotype. V gene TRBV6-1 combines with J gene TRBJ2-3, with D possibly TRBD2 on 7 matching bases. Trimming removed 4 bases from V and 4 bases from J, with 15 bases in between. Germline-derived CDR1 and CDR2 are MNHNS and SASEGT. This CDR3 is 15 amino acids long. In DNA form, the CDR3 reads TGTGCCAGCAGTGCTGGGGGGGGCGATTCAGATACGCAGTATTTT. It codes for CASSAGGGDSDTQYF.

This clonotype came up many times. This chain connects TRBV19 to TRBJ1-1; D is perhaps TRBD1 (5 bases). The V end was cut by 10 bases, the J end by 5 bases, with 23 bases between. Germline loops: CDR1 LNHDA, CDR2 SQIVND (reference sequence). This CDR3 region has 15 residues. CDR3 sequence reads: CAIRRGGVGDTEAFF. CDR3 sequence (DNA): TGTGCCATCCGGCGGGGGGGAGTGGGTGATACTGAAGCTTTCTTT.

This clonotype was counted a few times. The J gene is TRBJ2-1, the V gene TRBV15, with 8 bases identical to TRBD2. This CDR3 region has 20 residues. Trimming took 3 bases from V and 2 from J; bases not matched to a gene: 18. CDR1 is LNHNV, CDR2 YYDKDF, per germline (reference sequence). The CDR3 here is CATSSTRLAGGRSAYNEQFF. The DNA of the CDR3 is TGTGCCACCAGCAGTACCCGACTTGCGGGGGGTCGTAGCGCCTACAATGAGCAGTTCTTC.

This clonotype was detected a few times. The chain links TRBV12-3 or TRBV12-4 to TRBJ2-2; D might be TRBD2 (6 bases). Trimming left V 6 bases short and J 4 bases short, with 21 bases between. This CDR3 comprises 17 residues. CDR3 DNA: TGTGCCAGCAGCACCACCGGCGGGGTGCGGGGCACCGGGGAGCTGTTTTTT. It encodes CASSTTGGVRGTGELFF.

In its sample, this clonotype was seen many times. The genes are TRBV5-1 and TRBJ2-3, with D perhaps TRBD1 (5 bases). The CDR3 is made up of 14 amino acids. V was trimmed by 3 bases and J by 1 base, leaving 9 bases between them. Germline V gives CDR1 SGHRS, CDR2 YFSETQ. The CDR3 spells CASSSQAGTDTQYF. The CDR3 nucleotides are TGCGCCAGCAGCTCACAGGCTGGCACAGATACGCAGTATTTT.

This clonotype was seen at least ten times. V and J are TRBV30 and TRBJ2-7; weak D call: TRBD1 (6 bases). V lost 3 bases and J lost 4, with 19 bases in between. The CDR3 consists of 15 residues. Germline V gives CDR1 GTSNPN, CDR2 SVGIG (reference sequence). The CDR3 bases are TGTGCCTGGAGCTACCGGGACATTAGCCAGTACGAGCAGTACTTC. Amino acid sequence: CAWSYRDISQYEQYF.

This sequence joins TRBV20-1 and TRBJ1-6; 7 positions match TRBD1. V lost 6 bases to trimming and J lost 6 bases; unmatched junction nucleotides: 8. The CDR3 loop spans 14 amino acids. In germline, CDR1 is DFQATT, CDR2 SNEGSKA (reference sequence). The CDR3 loop is CSAQGTVRNSPLHF. CDR3 DNA sequence: TGCAGTGCCCAGGGGACAGTCCGTAATTCACCCCTCCACTTT.